One sample yielded the 24 T cell receptor beta chains listed below, sequenced in a study of graft-versus-host responses after intestinal transplantation. Assay: immunoSEQ multiplex PCR; the TCRdb copy retains only in-frame clones and omits some. The sample has about 71,000 clones; around 90% are singletons. These receptors lack a known antigen. Sequencing used unstimulated CD8+ T cells sorted from spleen or lymph node cells, obtained before intestinal transplant. Receptors originate from a human donor who received an intestinal transplant.

The chain links TRBV6-5 to TRBJ2-1; 9 nucleotides align to TRBD2. The CDR3 loop spans 16 amino acids. The junction had 5 bases not matched to a gene; V was cut back by 2 bases and J by 3 bases. Germline values: CDR1 MNHEY, CDR2 SVGAGI. CDR3 region: CASSYGAGGDYNEQFF. As DNA, the CDR3 is TGTGCCAGCAGTTACGGGGCGGGGGGGGACTACAATGAGCAGTTCTTC.

The chain couples TRBV5-1 to TRBJ1-1, with TRBD1 identical over 9 bases. Germline-derived CDR1 and CDR2 are SGHRS and YFSETQ. This CDR3 spans 18 amino acids. V was pared by 4 bases and J by 0 bases, with 13 bases of the junction left unmatched. The CDR3 bases are TGCGCCAGCAGCACCGCCGGGACAGGGTTGGGACTGAACACTGAAGCTTTCTTT. Its translation is CASSTAGTGLGLNTEAFF.

This clone appeared a single time. The chain carries TRBV2 and TRBJ1-1; 9 bases match TRBD1. In germline, CDR1 is SNHLY, CDR2 FYNNEI. This CDR3 is built from 13 residues. The junction had 5 bases not matched to a gene; V was cut back by 11 bases and J by 1 base. The CDR3 loop reads CAGQGSRNTEAFF. CDR3 nucleotides: TGTGCCGGACAGGGGAGTCGGAACACTGAAGCTTTCTTT.

The chain joins TRBV16 to TRBJ1-2, with D possibly matching TRBD1 (6 bases). This CDR3 has 14 residues. The germline V gene encodes CDR1 KGHSY and CDR2 FQNENV. The V and J ends lost 2 bases and 6 bases respectively, with 13 bases between them. For the CDR3, the DNA is TGTGCCAGCAGCCAAGAGCACAGGGTGGATGGCTACACCTTC. Its translation: CASSQEHRVDGYTF. Complete variable domain (other parts from reference TRBV16 and TRBJ1-2): GEEVAQTPKHLVRGEGQKAKLYCAPIKGHSYVFWYQQVLKNEFKFLISFQNENVFDETGMPKERFSAKCLPNSPCSLEIQATKLEDSAVYFCASSQEHRVDGYTFGSGTRLTVV.

About this clone: The identical CDR3 is also encoded by other nucleotide sequences in the sample. The rearrangement joins TRBV19 to TRBJ1-5; D is ambiguous. The germline CDR1 and CDR2 sequences are LNHDA and SQIVND (reference sequence). The length of the CDR3 is 12 residues. With 4 bases removed from V and 2 bases from J, the gap between germline ends came to 3 bases. The DNA for the CDR3 is TGTGCCAGTAGTACGGGCAATCAGCCCCAGCATTTT. It codes for CASSTGNQPQHF.

The V and J genes are TRBV18 and TRBJ1-1; D unclear. V gave up 6 bases and J gave up 5 bases, with 10 bases separating them. The CDR3 has 12 residues. From germline, CDR1 is KGHSH and CDR2 LQKENI. In DNA form, the CDR3 reads TGTGCCAGCTCTCCCGGGTGGACTGAAGCTTTCTTT. The encoded protein is CASSPGWTEAFF.

The V call is TRBV4-2, the J call TRBJ1-6; D gene uncertain. Trimming cost V 0 bases and J 7 bases, with 22 bases left between them. From germline, CDR1 is LGHNA and CDR2 YNFKEQ. This CDR3 has 19 amino acids. The CDR3 loop reads CASSQEGPFRQVTNSPLHF. The CDR3 nucleotides read TGTGCCAGCAGCCAAGAAGGTCCCTTTCGGCAGGTGACAAATTCACCCCTCCACTTT.

The chain carries TRBV10-3 and TRBJ1-4, with no clear D. V gave up 3 bases and J gave up 4 bases, with 3 bases separating them. CDR1 and CDR2 from the germline V gene are ENHRY and SYGVKD. This CDR3 spans 12 amino acids. The CDR3 loop is CAISDSNEKLFF. CDR3 bases: TGTGCCATCAGTGACAGTAATGAAAAACTGTTTTTT.

The rearrangement uses TRBV9 and TRBJ2-6; D gene ambiguous. Trimming removed 7 bases at V and 1 base at J, with 6 bases between. This CDR3 has 13 amino acids. Germline V gene lookup returns CDR1 SGDLS and CDR2 YYNGEE. The DNA of the CDR3 is TGTGCCAGCTTCGGGTCTGGGGCCAACGTCCTGACTTTC. Its translation: CASFGSGANVLTF.

This clone was seen a handful of times. The chain uses TRBV9 and TRBJ1-1; no clear D gene. Per the germline V gene, CDR1 is SGDLS and CDR2 is YYNGEE. Trimming removed 0 bases at V and 1 base at J, with 10 bases between. This CDR3 has 15 amino acids. DNA for the CDR3: TGTGCCAGCAGCGTAGATTCGGGAGGGAACACTGAAGCTTTCTTT. Protein: CASSVDSGGNTEAFF.

The chain carries TRBV13 and TRBJ2-1; D call uncertain. Germline lookup yields CDR1 PRHDT and CDR2 FYEKMQ (reference sequence). The CDR3 sequence is 13 residues long. V was pared by 3 bases and J by 10 bases, with 13 bases between. The DNA of the CDR3 is TGTGCCAGCAGCTTTTCCTGGAGCAGCGAGCAGTTCTTC. Its protein is CASSFSWSSEQFF.

This chain connects TRBV5-4 to TRBJ1-1; no clear D gene. The length of the CDR3 is 12 residues. Between the trimmed V and J ends, which lost 2 bases and 7 bases, there was a span of 9 bases. Germline CDR1 reads SGHNT; CDR2 reads YYREEE (reference sequence). The DNA for the CDR3 is TGTGCCAGCAGCTTCGGTGTCCATGAAGCTTTCTTT. This codes for CASSFGVHEAFF. Complete variable domain (other parts from reference TRBV5-4 and TRBJ1-1): ETGVTQSPTHLIKTRGQQVTLRCSSQSGHNTVSWYQQALGQGPQFIFQYYREEENGRGNFPPRFSGLQFPNYSSELNVNALELDDSALYLCASSFGVHEAFFGQGTRLTVV.

The gene calls are TRBV9 and TRBJ2-3; the match to TRBD2 covers 16 bases. J lost 5 bases, V lost 2 bases, and 8 bases had no gene match. The CDR3 totals 18 residues. Germline assignment: CDR1 SGDLS and CDR2 YYNGEE. DNA of the CDR3: TGTGCCAGCAGCGTTCCGGGACTAGCGGGGGGGCAGGTAGATACGCAGTATTTT. Translated: CASSVPGLAGGQVDTQYF.

The V call is TRBV29-1, the J call TRBJ1-1; 12 bases are a match to TRBD1. In germline, CDR1 is SQVTM, CDR2 ANQGSEA. The length of the CDR3 is 14 residues. J gave up 4 bases and V 7 bases, and 7 bases lay outside the gene matches. The CDR3 spells CSGIRDRGPTEAFF. Here the CDR3 DNA reads TGCAGCGGAATTCGGGACAGGGGGCCCACTGAAGCTTTCTTT.

This chain links TRBV5-1 with TRBJ2-4; D possibly corresponds to TRBD1 (6 bases). The germline V gene encodes CDR1 SGHRS and CDR2 YFSETQ. Trimming took 0 bases from V and 8 from J, leaving 12 bases between them. The CDR3 has 14 residues. The CDR3 coding sequence is TGCGCCAGCAGCTTGGAGGGGGTAGAGTACATTCAGTACTTC. Its protein product is CASSLEGVEYIQYF.

The CDR3 region has the DNA TGTGCCAGCAGTTACTTGACCGGGACAGGGGCGCAATGGGCTTTCTTT. Translating gives CASSYLTGTGAQWAFF. This sequence joins TRBV6-5 and TRBJ1-1; 10 nucleotides align to TRBD1. The CDR3 contains 16 residues. Germline V gives CDR1 MNHEY, CDR2 SVGAGI. V was clipped by 1 base and J by 11 bases; unmatched bases: 13.

The rearrangement uses TRBV10-3 and TRBJ1-5; maybe TRBD1 (5 bases). Trimming shortened V by 11 bases and J by 0 bases, and 14 bases separated the two germline ends. Germline lookup yields CDR1 ENHRY and CDR2 SYGVKD. The CDR3 runs 14 residues. The CDR3 DNA sequence: TGTGCCCCACGGGGGGTTTATAGCAATCAGCCCCAGCATTTT. Residues: CAPRGVYSNQPQHF.

This clone occurred a few times. The rearrangement uses TRBV6-5 and TRBJ1-1; D is ambiguous. The CDR3 is 14 amino acids. Germline CDR1 MNHEY, CDR2 SVGAGI. V was clipped by 2 bases and J by 1 base, with 8 bases between them. The CDR3, as DNA: TGTGCCAGCAGTTACGGTGCAGGGAACACTGAAGCTTTCTTT. It specifies CASSYGAGNTEAFF.

The rearrangement links TRBV2 to TRBJ1-5; possible D gene TRBD1, 6 bases. Per germline, CDR1 SNHLY and CDR2 FYNNEI. The V end was cut by 6 bases, the J end by 5 bases, with 17 bases between. This CDR3 region has 15 residues. This chain's CDR3 is CASRSQGLLDQPQHF. In nucleotides, the CDR3 is TGTGCCAGCAGGTCCCAGGGGTTATTGGATCAGCCCCAGCATTTT.

The chain has TRBV7-8 and TRBJ1-5, with a possible D match to TRBD1 (5 bases). Per germline, CDR1 SGHVS and CDR2 FQNEAQ. The length of the CDR3 is 15 residues. The ends were cut back, 0 bases at V and 4 bases at J, with 10 bases in the middle. The CDR3 loop is CASSLAGGGNQPQHF. For the CDR3, the DNA is TGTGCCAGCAGCTTAGCCGGGGGGGGGAATCAGCCCCAGCATTTT.

The chain uses TRBV6-1 and TRBJ2-7; 11 nucleotides line up with TRBD1. This CDR3 contains 16 residues. Germline assignment: CDR1 MNHNS and CDR2 SASEGT. V was clipped by 3 bases and J by 6 bases; unmatched bases: 10. The CDR3 sequence is CASSEFNGQGATEQYF. The CDR3 nucleotides are TGTGCCAGCAGTGAGTTTAACGGACAGGGGGCTACCGAGCAGTACTTC.

The chain links TRBV27 to TRBJ1-5; D not certain. The germline V gene encodes CDR1 MNHEY and CDR2 SMNVEV (reference sequence). The V end lost 5 bases, the J end lost 0 bases, and 2 bases lay between the germline ends. The CDR3 covers 12 residues. As DNA, the CDR3 is TGTGCCAGCAGTCATAGCAATCAGCCCCAGCATTTT. The encoded protein is CASSHSNQPQHF.

The rearrangement uses TRBV13 and TRBJ1-3, with a weak D call TRBD1 (6 bases). V dropped 5 bases and J dropped 0 bases, with 14 bases sitting between them. This CDR3 is 16 amino acids long. In germline, CDR1 is PRHDT, CDR2 FYEKMQ (reference sequence). CDR3 protein: CASSTGQTISGNTIYF. CDR3 in DNA: TGTGCCAGCAGCACCGGACAGACAATCTCTGGAAACACCATATATTTT.

The chain is built from TRBV7-9 and TRBJ2-1, with 8 bases fitting TRBD1. Per germline, CDR1 SEHNR and CDR2 FQNEAQ (reference sequence). J gave up 10 bases and V 5 bases, and 13 bases lay outside the gene matches. The CDR3 consists of 15 residues. The CDR3, as DNA: TGTGCCAGCAGCCCTCCCGGACAGGGCCAAGGGGAGCAGTTCTTC. It codes for CASSPPGQGQGEQFF.